A selection of T cell receptor beta chains follows, all from one sample in a study of control samples from healthy donors and cancer patients. Sequencing was performed with immunoSEQ multiplex PCR; in TCRdb, only in-frame clones are kept and a portion is missing. The profile shows 100,000 to 150,000 clones, approximately 89% of them singletons. The sequencing input was blood. Receptors originate from a man between 60 and 75 years old in good health. The CDR3 runs from the conserved cysteine through the conserved F or W. Size is omitted from some rows. Given values are once, few, many or a class for expanded clones.

TRBV12-3/TRBV12-4	TRBJ2-7	.	CASLAWGTGQYF
TRBV19	TRBJ2-7	.	CASSIGGFLDEQYF
TRBV14	TRBJ1-2	.	CASSPTDSHYGYTF
TRBV24-1	TRBJ2-4	.	CATSDGLGGAKNIQYF
TRBV28	TRBJ2-7	once	CASYRTGRSYEQYF
TRBV6-5	TRBJ1-6	once	CASSYGNSSPLHF
TRBV11-2	TRBJ2-2	.	CASSLDRQGTGELFF
TRBV10-2	TRBJ2-7	.	CASGQIRTYEQYF
TRBV24-1	TRBJ2-2	.	CATSAPTGSNTGELFF
TRBV3-1/TRBV3-2	TRBJ1-6	.	CASSQVYSTADSPLHF
TRBV6-1	TRBJ1-1	.	CASSPGGSYTEAFF
TRBV28	TRBJ1-4	.	CASSLPTGGNEKLFF
TRBV5-4	TRBJ2-5	.	CASSRADLLETQYF
TRBV27	TRBJ1-5	.	CASSLTGDWGQPQHF
TRBV24-1	TRBJ2-1	.	CATSAQSQYNEQFF
TRBV28	TRBJ2-7	.	CASSLRGSGHYEQYF
TRBV6-1	TRBJ1-2	.	CASSEYDAGNYGYTF
TRBV28	TRBJ1-4	.	CASSFGGHEKLFF
TRBV11-2	TRBJ2-5	few	CASSFWGETQYF
TRBV6-1	TRBJ2-3	.	CASSVGTGSGTDTQYF
TRBV10-3	TRBJ1-2	.	CAIRDGQGAGGYTF
TRBV7-2	TRBJ2-1	.	CASSLLAGASEQFF
TRBV7-2	TRBJ2-7	.	CASSLGIFRESHEQYF
TRBV7-2	TRBJ2-3	.	CASSLYGASTDTQYF
TRBV3-1/TRBV3-2	TRBJ1-2	.	CASSQGGNYGYTF
TRBV10-1	TRBJ2-3	.	CASRDSITDTQYF
TRBV7-9	TRBJ2-5	.	CASSHWDRKQETQYF
TRBV2	TRBJ1-6	.	CASTPDTDNSPLHF
TRBV27	TRBJ2-1	.	CASSRGRGQLISSGGYNEQFF
TRBV2	TRBJ2-7	.	CASSERTGAYEQYF
TRBV15	TRBJ2-1	once	CATKEGLAGNNEQFF
TRBV11-2	TRBJ2-7	.	CASSVWDSSYEQYF
TRBV30	TRBJ1-3	.	CAWITEGNTIYF
TRBV19	TRBJ1-2	.	CASSMGPRGQGLKGYTF
TRBV27	TRBJ1-2	.	CASSSYRQGNYGYTF
TRBV19	TRBJ2-2	.	CASPWGTSGELFF
TRBV28	TRBJ1-3	few	CASRSHTGDTIYF
TRBV10-3	TRBJ1-1	few	CAISGTGANMNTEAFF
TRBV7-9	TRBJ1-3	.	CASSLAFQKGNTIYF
TRBV3-1/TRBV3-2	TRBJ2-7	.	CASSQGLPSDEQYF
TRBV5-1	TRBJ2-1	.	CASRPGWDNEQFF
TRBV19	TRBJ2-5	.	CASSIGQAQETQYF
TRBV18	TRBJ2-7	few	CASSPPGGMYEQYF
TRBV11-2	TRBJ1-2	.	CASSLQTGLNYGYTF
TRBV11-2	TRBJ1-2	once	CASSLRVSGGYTF
TRBV5-1	TRBJ1-1	once	CASSLEGLNTEAFF
TRBV9	TRBJ2-7	many	CASSATGQGASYEQYF
TRBV19	TRBJ1-4	.	CASSIEIHVGQSNEKLFF
TRBV27	TRBJ1-1	.	CASRSPGSGNTEAFF
TRBV19	TRBJ1-5	.	CASSMGDLSNQPQHF
TRBV27	TRBJ2-2	.	CASSSPRTSGNTGELFF
TRBV7-2	TRBJ1-2	.	CASSPNRGSGYTF
TRBV6-1	TRBJ2-5	.	CASSELAGVSGTQYF
TRBV9	TRBJ2-4	.	CASSVQGGPLAKNIQYF
TRBV19	TRBJ1-6	.	CASTGGASPLHF